This entry lists 31 T cell receptor beta chains sequenced from one sample in a study of blood T cell repertoires in COVID-19. Measured with immunoSEQ multiplex PCR; TCRdb has only the in-frame clones, and not every one. The sample lists around 200,000 clones; more than 75% were seen once. Sequenced: peripheral blood. Receptors were obtained from a woman aged 18-29 years who had recovered from COVID-19.

The chain is built from TRBV9 and TRBJ1-2; tentative D call: TRBD1 (5 bases). V gave up 3 bases and J gave up 1 base, with 16 bases separating them. Germline CDR1 is SGDLS and CDR2 is YYNGEE. The CDR3 loop spans 16 amino acids. DNA of the CDR3: TGTGCCAGCAGCGCGCCTGCAACAGGAATTAACTATGGCTACACCTTC. It yields the protein CASSAPATGINYGYTF. The full variable domain, in which reference TRBV9 and TRBJ1-2 provide the parts outside the CDR3, is DSGVTQTPKHLITATGQRVTLRCSPRSGDLSVYWYQQSLDQGLQFLIQYYNGEERAKGNILERFSAQQFPDLHSELNLSSLELGDSALYFCASSAPATGINYGYTFGSGTRLTVV.

V gene TRBV5-1 combines with J gene TRBJ1-3; 7 nucleotides agree with TRBD1. This CDR3 has 17 amino acids. Germline loops: CDR1 SGHRS, CDR2 YFSETQ. V lost 3 bases to trimming and J lost 0 bases; unmatched junction nucleotides: 9. The CDR3 protein is CASSSTSQGTSGNTIYF. The CDR3 nucleotides are TGCGCCAGCAGCTCGACATCACAGGGGACCTCTGGAAACACCATATATTTT. The full variable domain, its missing parts supplied by reference TRBV5-1 and TRBJ1-3, is KAGVTQTPRYLIKTRGQQVTLSCSPISGHRSVSWYQQTPGQGLQFLFEYFSETQRNKGNFPGRFSGRQFSNSRSEMNVSTLELGDSALYLCASSSTSQGTSGNTIYFGEGSWLTVV.

This clone has just one count. The rearrangement joins TRBV19 to TRBJ1-1; TRBD1 matches at 7 bases. Per germline, CDR1 LNHDA and CDR2 SQIVND (reference sequence). The J segment lost 3 bases and the V segment lost 7 bases, leaving 14 bases of the junction unmatched. The CDR3 consists of 16 residues. This CDR3 is CASKEWVERGHTEAFF. The CDR3 coding sequence is TGTGCCAGTAAAGAATGGGTCGAGAGGGGGCACACTGAAGCTTTCTTT.

This clone is a singleton in its sample. V gene TRBV13 combines with J gene TRBJ1-6, with D possibly being TRBD1 (5 bases). There are 13 residues in the CDR3. V was trimmed by 0 bases and J by 9 bases, leaving 6 bases between them. Looked up from germline, CDR1 is PRHDT and CDR2 is FYEKMQ (reference sequence). The CDR3 nucleotides read TGTGCCAGCAGCTTAGGCAGGGCTTCACCCCTCCACTTT. This translates into CASSLGRASPLHF. Variable domain in full (rest from reference TRBV13 and TRBJ1-6): AAGVIQSPRHLIKEKRETATLKCYPIPRHDTVYWYQQGPGQDPQFLISFYEKMQSDKGSIPDRFSAQQFSDYHSELNMSSLELGDSALYFCASSLGRASPLHFGNGTRLTVT.

The chain couples TRBV4-2 to TRBJ2-1; TRBD2 agrees at 9 bases. The V gene's germline CDR1 is LGHNA and CDR2 YNFKEQ. After removal of 1 base from V and 3 bases from J, the junction contained 1 base not matched to a gene. CDR3 size: 15 residues. CDR3 sequence: CASSQAAGGYNEQFF. CDR3 nucleotides: TGTGCCAGCAGCCAAGCAGCGGGAGGCTACAATGAGCAGTTCTTC.

The CDR3 nucleotides read TGTGCCAGCACTCCGACAGGGGGCGGCGAGCAGTACTTC. As protein: CASTPTGGGEQYF. The genes are TRBV12-3 or TRBV12-4 and TRBJ2-7, with 10 bases fitting TRBD1. This CDR3 has 13 amino acids. J was trimmed by 6 bases and V by 7 bases; bases with no gene match: 6.

The chain couples TRBV9 to TRBJ2-3; tentatively, D is TRBD1 (6 bases). The CDR3 is made up of 11 amino acids. Looked up from germline, CDR1 is SGDLS and CDR2 is YYNGEE. V shed 4 bases and J shed 6 bases, with 6 bases lying between them. The CDR3 reads CASSTGDTQYF. In DNA form, the CDR3 reads TGTGCCAGCAGCACAGGGGATACGCAGTATTTT.

The gene calls are TRBV7-8 and TRBJ2-6; D remains ambiguous. CDR3 size: 17 residues. The V gene lost 1 base and the J gene lost 0 bases, with 10 bases spanning the gap. Germline V gives CDR1 SGHVS, CDR2 FQNEAQ. CDR3 nucleotides: TGTGCCAGCAGCTTAGAGCACGCTAACTCTGGGGCCAACGTCCTGACTTTC. This translates into CASSLEHANSGANVLTF.

V gene TRBV5-1 combines with J gene TRBJ1-2, with 7 bases fitting TRBD1. In germline, CDR1 is SGHRS, CDR2 YFSETQ. This CDR3 comprises 16 residues. J gave up 4 bases and V 4 bases, and 13 bases lay outside the gene matches. CDR3 loop: CASSPGSSDRVYGYTF. CDR3 in DNA: TGCGCCAGCAGCCCGGGTTCTTCAGACAGGGTCTATGGCTACACCTTC.

The chain has TRBV27 and TRBJ1-5; weak D call: TRBD1 (5 bases). The CDR3 is 12 amino acids. The V and J ends lost 6 bases and 7 bases respectively, with 10 bases between them. Germline V gene data show CDR1 as MNHEY and CDR2 as SMNVEV (reference sequence). CDR3 loop: CASRTGGQPQHF. Here the CDR3 DNA reads TGTGCCAGCAGGACTGGGGGGCAGCCCCAGCATTTT.

J is TRBJ1-5 and V is TRBV3-1 (or the pseudogene TRBV3-2); tentatively, D is TRBD1 (6 bases). The germline V gene encodes CDR1 LGHDT and CDR2 YNNKEL (reference sequence). The V and J ends lost 6 bases and 5 bases respectively, with 14 bases between them. The CDR3 is 14 amino acids. The CDR3 DNA sequence: TGTGCCAGCAGTCCAAACAGGGCCTATCAGCCCCAGCATTTT. Protein product: CASSPNRAYQPQHF.

This clone was detected ten times or more. This chain links TRBV7-2 with TRBJ2-7; TRBD2 aligns across 11 bases. The CDR3 spans 15 residues. CDR1 and CDR2 from the germline V gene are SGHTA and FQGNSA. The V gene end was trimmed by 2 bases and the J gene end by 6 bases; junction bases not matched to a gene: 6. CDR3 sequence reads: CASSLQYGTSGEQYF. The CDR3 DNA sequence: TGTGCCAGCAGCTTACAGTACGGGACTAGCGGCGAGCAGTACTTC.

The chain couples TRBV6-2 or TRBV6-3 to TRBJ2-3, with 8 positions matching TRBD1. Germline V gene data show CDR1 as MNHEY and CDR2 as SVGEGT. Trimming at V came to 4 bases and at J to 9 bases, leaving 9 bases not matched to a gene. The CDR3 runs to 14 residues. CDR3 in amino acids: CASSSETRGLTQYF. The CDR3 coding sequence is TGTGCCAGCAGTTCGGAAACCAGGGGGCTGACGCAGTATTTT.

The chain links TRBV19 to TRBJ1-1; D is unresolved. Trimming took off 3 bases at V and 2 bases at J, with 7 bases between the two ends. Germline V gene data show CDR1 as LNHDA and CDR2 as SQIVND (reference sequence). This CDR3 region has 13 residues. The CDR3 DNA reads TGTGCCAGTAGTATGTGGGCCAACACTGAAGCTTTCTTT. It yields the protein CASSMWANTEAFF. Full variable domain (rest looked up from reference TRBV19 and TRBJ1-1): DGGITQSPKYLFRKEGQNVTLSCEQNLNHDAMYWYRQDPGQGLRLIYYSQIVNDFQKGDIAEGYSVSREKKESFPLTVTSAQKNPTAFYLCASSMWANTEAFFGQGTRLTVV.

The CDR3 protein is CASSSTGDSNQPQHF. DNA of the CDR3: TGCGCCAGCAGCAGCACAGGGGATAGCAATCAGCCCCAGCATTTT. The chain links TRBV5-1 to TRBJ1-5, with 7 bases aligning to TRBD1. V shed 4 bases, J shed 0 bases, and the junction held 4 bases outside the gene matches. Germline V gene lookup returns CDR1 SGHRS and CDR2 YFSETQ. The CDR3 runs 15 residues.

V gene TRBV7-3 combines with J gene TRBJ2-7, with a tentative D call TRBD1 (6 bases). The CDR3 has 15 amino acids. Germline V gives CDR1 SGHTA, CDR2 FQGTGA. Trimming removed 8 bases from V and 0 bases from J, with 17 bases in between. CDR3 in amino acids: CASLWGYRVSYEQYF. The CDR3 DNA reads as TGTGCCAGCCTGTGGGGGTACAGGGTCTCCTACGAGCAGTACTTC. Supplemented by reference TRBV7-3 and TRBJ2-7, the full variable domain reads GAGVSQTPSNKVTEKGKYVELRCDPISGHTALYWYRQSLGQGPEFLIYFQGTGAADDSGLPNDRFFAVRPEGSVSTLKIQRTERGDSAVYLCASLWGYRVSYEQYFGPGTRLTVT.

This chain joins TRBV5-6 and TRBJ2-7; a possible D gene is TRBD2 (6 bases). With 4 bases removed from V and 3 bases from J, the gap between germline ends came to 11 bases. Germline V gene lookup returns CDR1 SGHDT and CDR2 YYEEEE. The CDR3 length is 13 residues. CDR3 amino acids: CASSPGRGYEQYV. The CDR3 DNA follows: TGTGCCAGCAGCCCCGGGCGGGGCTACGAGCAGTACGTC.

The sample holds a few counts of this clone. The chain carries TRBV18 and TRBJ2-2, with D unclear. The ends were cut back, 6 bases at V and 6 bases at J, with 14 bases in the middle. The CDR3 sequence is 14 residues long. Germline-derived CDR1 and CDR2 are KGHSH and LQKENI. CDR3 residues: CASSFDLQAGELFF. CDR3 in DNA: TGTGCCAGCTCCTTTGATCTCCAGGCCGGGGAGCTGTTTTTT.

V gene TRBV10-3 combines with J gene TRBJ2-1; 7 bases are a match to TRBD1. With 6 bases clipped from V and 6 bases from J, the junction kept 2 bases outside the gene matches. Looked up from germline, CDR1 is ENHRY and CDR2 is SYGVKD. This CDR3 has 12 residues. CDR3 loop: CAIRGDSNEQFF. Here the CDR3 DNA reads TGTGCCATCAGGGGGGACAGCAATGAGCAGTTCTTC.

The chain employs TRBV24-1 and TRBJ2-2; TRBD2 matches 11 bases. V shed 1 base and J 4 bases; nucleotides not matched to a gene: 4. CDR3 length equals 17 residues. CDR1 and CDR2 from the germline V gene are KGHDR and SFDVKD. This CDR3 reads CATSDLTSGGITGELFF. The CDR3 nucleotides are TGTGCCACCAGTGATTTAACTAGCGGGGGTATCACCGGGGAGCTGTTTTTT.

This clone showed up just once. The V gene is TRBV5-1, the J gene TRBJ2-3; D might be TRBD1 (5 bases). Trimming took 2 bases from V and 0 from J, leaving 7 bases between them. The CDR3 loop spans 14 amino acids. From germline, CDR1 is SGHRS and CDR2 YFSETQ. CDR3 region: CASSLGDSTDTQYF. CDR3 nucleotides: TGCGCCAGCAGCTTAGGGGATAGCACAGATACGCAGTATTTT.

CDR3 DNA sequence: TGTGCCAGCAGTGAAGGCACGGGAAACTATGGCTACACCTTC. Amino acid sequence: CASSEGTGNYGYTF. The chain combines TRBV2 with TRBJ1-2; the D is unclear. V shed 1 base and J shed 2 bases, with 8 bases lying between them. The CDR3 has 14 amino acids. CDR1 and CDR2 (germline): SNHLY, FYNNEI.

The genes are TRBV19 and TRBJ2-7, with 8 bases that match TRBD2. In germline, CDR1 is LNHDA, CDR2 SQIVND (reference sequence). CDR3 length: 12 amino acids. V shed 11 bases and J 4 bases; nucleotides not matched to a gene: 7. Here the CDR3 reads CALHGGGYEQYV. The CDR3 DNA reads as TGTGCCCTCCACGGGGGGGGTTACGAGCAGTACGTC.

The chain combines TRBV3-1 (or the pseudogene TRBV3-2) with TRBJ1-2; D is unresolved. Germline V gene lookup returns CDR1 LGHDT and CDR2 YNNKEL (reference sequence). V was trimmed by 3 bases and J by 5 bases, leaving 10 bases between them. The CDR3 runs 13 residues. The CDR3 loop is CASSHRDTYGYTF. DNA of the CDR3: TGTGCCAGCAGCCACCGGGATACATATGGCTACACCTTC.

The chain combines TRBV6-5 with TRBJ2-3, with 11 positions matching TRBD1. Germline V gives CDR1 MNHEY, CDR2 SVGAGI. The V and J ends lost 2 bases and 3 bases, in that order; junction bases with no gene match: 1. The CDR3 has 15 amino acids. CDR3: CASSYGTGGTDTQYF. DNA for the CDR3: TGTGCCAGCAGTTACGGGACAGGGGGTACAGATACGCAGTATTTT.

This chain links TRBV5-5 with TRBJ1-6; D perhaps matches TRBD1 (5 bases). CDR1 and CDR2 from the germline V gene are SGHKS and YYEKEE (reference sequence). CDR3 length: 15 residues. V was cut by 0 bases and J by 7 bases, with 11 bases left in between. CDR3 coding DNA: TGTGCCAGCAGCTTGGAGTCAGGGAACAATTCACCCCTCCACTTT. Protein sequence: CASSLESGNNSPLHF.

The chain uses TRBV2 and TRBJ2-3; D possibly corresponds to TRBD2 (6 bases). Germline V gives CDR1 SNHLY, CDR2 FYNNEI. The CDR3 is made up of 17 amino acids. Trimming stripped 7 bases from V and 0 bases from J, with 20 bases between. The CDR3, as DNA: TGTGCCAGCAAGGTCATAAGTGGGGGGTGGAGCACAGATACGCAGTATTTT. Translation gives CASKVISGGWSTDTQYF.

The chain is built from TRBV5-6 and TRBJ1-3; TRBD1 matches 7 bases. Germline CDR1 is SGHDT and CDR2 is YYEEEE. This CDR3 has 16 amino acids. V dropped 3 bases and J dropped 0; count of bases not matched to a gene: 6. The CDR3, as DNA: TGTGCCAGCAGCTGGACAGGAACTTACTCTGGAAACACCATATATTTT. Its translation: CASSWTGTYSGNTIYF. The entire variable domain, with the rest obtained from reference TRBV5-6 and TRBJ1-3, is as follows: DAGVTQSPTHLIKTRGQQVTLRCSPKSGHDTVSWYQQALGQGPQFIFQYYEEEERQRGNFPDRFSGHQFPNYSSELNVNALLLGDSALYLCASSWTGTYSGNTIYFGEGSWLTVV.

The V and J genes are TRBV5-4 and TRBJ2-3, with TRBD1 matching over 9 bases. Unmatched junction bases numbered 9, after V lost 3 bases and J lost 7 bases. Per germline, CDR1 SGHNT and CDR2 YYREEE (reference sequence). The CDR3 totals 15 residues. The CDR3 is CASSSPGQGKNTQYF. In DNA form, the CDR3 reads TGTGCCAGCAGCTCCCCGGGACAGGGTAAAAATACGCAGTATTTT.

The genes are TRBV7-9 and TRBJ2-7, with 7 bases that match TRBD1. The ends lost 6 bases at V and 0 bases at J; junction bases unmatched: 2. The germline V gene has CDR1 SEHNR and CDR2 FQNEAQ (reference sequence). CDR3 length: 13 amino acids. This CDR3 is CASRTGSSYEQYF. The CDR3 DNA reads TGTGCCAGCAGGACAGGGAGCTCCTACGAGCAGTACTTC.

CDR3 DNA: TGTGCCAGCAGCCAAGATGGACAGGGGGCCTCCTACAATGAGCAGTTCTTC. Its protein product is CASSQDGQGASYNEQFF. V and J are TRBV3-1 (or the pseudogene TRBV3-2) and TRBJ2-1, with 11 bases that match TRBD1. The CDR3 is made up of 17 amino acids. Germline trimming cut 0 bases from V and 0 bases from J; bases unmatched to any gene: 1. Germline V CDR1 and CDR2: LGHDT, YNNKEL (reference sequence).